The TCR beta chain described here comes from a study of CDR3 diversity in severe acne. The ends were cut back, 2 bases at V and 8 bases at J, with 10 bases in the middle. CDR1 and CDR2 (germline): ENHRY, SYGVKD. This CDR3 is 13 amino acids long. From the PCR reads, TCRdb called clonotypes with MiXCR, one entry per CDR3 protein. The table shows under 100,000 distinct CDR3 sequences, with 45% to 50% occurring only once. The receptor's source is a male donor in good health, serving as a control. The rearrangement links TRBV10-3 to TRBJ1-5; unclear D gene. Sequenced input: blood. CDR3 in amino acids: CAISEASGKPQHF. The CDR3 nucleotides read TGTGCCATCAGTGAGGCTAGCGGGAAGCCCCAGCATTTT.